This T cell receptor beta chain was captured in a study of blood T cell repertoires in COVID-19. The CDR3 totals 16 residues. Trimming took 3 bases from V and 4 from J; bases not matched to a gene: 4. Germline V gene sequence: CDR1 SGHTA, CDR2 FQGNSA. Assay used: immunoSEQ multiplex PCR; TCRdb lists only in-frame clones, some missing. The profile shows approximately 89,000 clones, 75% to 85% of them singletons. The sequence derives from a man in his 70s with acute or convalescent COVID-19. The sequenced sample consisted of peripheral blood. The chain employs TRBV7-2 and TRBJ2-4; 12 bases match TRBD2. The CDR3 protein is CASSFWLAGGKNIQYF. Here the CDR3 DNA reads TGTGCCAGCAGCTTTTGGCTAGCGGGAGGGAAAAACATTCAGTACTTC.